The 18 T cell receptor beta chains below all came from one sample that was sequenced in a study of cytomegalovirus exposure and HLA in healthy donors. The PCR made use of 60 Vbeta and 13 Jbeta primers. Sequencing used immunoSEQ multiplex PCR; TCRdb keeps in-frame clones, though not all of them. Among 150,000 to 200,000 clones, around four fifths were seen once, and the ten largest hold 1% to 1.5%. The specimen sequenced was PBMCs. These receptor sequences come from a boy under 10 years old in good health and CMV-seronegative.

The V call is TRBV28, the J call TRBJ1-2, with 7 bases matching TRBD1. CDR3 length: 18 residues. Germline assignment: CDR1 MDHEN and CDR2 SYDVKM. The trim removed 3 bases at V and 0 bases at J, leaving 13 bases unmatched. The CDR3 is CASSFKGDRIRANYGYTF. CDR3 nucleotides: TGTGCCAGCAGTTTTAAGGGGGACAGAATCAGAGCTAACTATGGCTACACCTTC.

The table lists this clone with a few counts. The chain is built from TRBV4-1 and TRBJ2-1; 9 bases map to TRBD2. Germline loops: CDR1 MGHRA, CDR2 YSYEKL. This CDR3 comprises 15 residues. Unmatched junction bases numbered 3, after V lost 5 bases and J lost 1 base. CDR3 residues: CASSFTSGSYNEQFF. Written as DNA, the CDR3 is TGCGCCAGCAGCTTCACTAGCGGGTCCTACAATGAGCAGTTCTTC.

The chain's CDR3 is CASSRTGGSNTEAFF. CDR3 DNA sequence: TGTGCCAGCAGTCGGACAGGGGGCTCGAACACTGAAGCTTTCTTT. The chain combines TRBV6-6 with TRBJ1-1; 11 bases align to TRBD1. CDR1 and CDR2 from the germline V gene are MNHNY and SVGAGI (reference sequence). CDR3 length: 15 amino acids. With V trimmed by 5 bases and J by 1 base, 3 bases remained unmatched.

The chain has TRBV7-2 and TRBJ2-1; maybe TRBD2 (7 bases). Germline CDR1 is SGHTA and CDR2 is FQGNSA. V shed 1 base and J shed 5 bases, with 18 bases lying between them. CDR3 length: 17 residues. CDR3 sequence: CASSLGGGGRSHNEQFF. The CDR3, as DNA: TGTGCCAGCAGCTTAGGGGGGGGCGGGAGATCCCACAATGAGCAGTTCTTC.

V is TRBV5-1 and J is TRBJ2-3; D might be TRBD1 (6 bases). Germline CDR1 is SGHRS and CDR2 is YFSETQ. V was cut by 0 bases and J by 6 bases, with 8 bases left in between. This CDR3 has 13 residues. The CDR3 DNA reads as TGCGCCAGCAGCTTGGCCCAGGGGGATACGCAGTATTTT. Amino acid sequence: CASSLAQGDTQYF.

The V and J genes are TRBV21-1 and TRBJ2-2; the D call of TRBD2 is as the table states it, not checked on the DNA. TRBV21-1 corresponds to a pseudogene. CDR3 length: 14 amino acids. CDR3 loop: CASSNLGGTGELFF. The CDR3 nucleotides are TGTGCCAGCAGCAATCTGGGGGGAACCGGGGAGCTGTTTTTT.

This clone was picked up one time. CDR3 protein: CATSSGAGPGRARNTIYF. Here the CDR3 DNA reads TGTGCCACCAGCAGTGGGGCAGGGCCTGGTCGGGCTCGGAACACCATATATTTT. V gene TRBV15 combines with J gene TRBJ1-3; D might be TRBD1 (5 bases). Germline lookup yields CDR1 LNHNV and CDR2 YYDKDF (reference sequence). CDR3 length equals 18 residues. With 3 bases removed from V and 7 bases from J, the gap between germline ends came to 25 bases.

The rearrangement uses TRBV7-2 and TRBJ2-1, with 13 positions matching TRBD2. Germline trimming cut 5 bases from V and 6 bases from J; bases unmatched to any gene: 10. The CDR3 is 17 residues long. Germline V CDR1 and CDR2: SGHTA, FQGNSA. The CDR3 bases are TGTGCCAGCAGCCGAAGGACTAGCGGGAGTGGGGTCAATGAGCAGTTCTTC. Its protein product is CASSRRTSGSGVNEQFF. The full variable domain, with the rest looked up from reference TRBV7-2 and TRBJ2-1, is GAGVSQSPSNKVTEKGKDVELRCDPISGHTALYWYRQSLGQGLEFLIYFQGNSAPDKSGLPSDRFSAERTGGSVSTLTIQRTQQEDSAVYLCASSRRTSGSGVNEQFFGPGTRLTVL.

This clone came up a few times. V gene TRBV7-9 combines with J gene TRBJ2-3; D call uncertain. Trimming left V 0 bases short and J 3 bases short, with 4 bases between. The germline gives CDR1 SEHNR, CDR2 FQNEAQ (reference sequence). This CDR3 region has 13 residues. CDR3 in DNA: TGTGCCAGCAGCTTAGCGCGGACAGATACGCAGTATTTT. Translation: CASSLARTDTQYF.

The chain links TRBV7-2 to TRBJ1-5; the D is unclear. Germline CDR1 is SGHTA and CDR2 is FQGNSA. V was cut by 2 bases and J by 7 bases, with 9 bases left in between. The CDR3 has 13 residues. CDR3 sequence (DNA): TGTGCCAGCAGCTTATCAGGAGGGCAGCCCCAGCATTTT. Its translation is CASSLSGGQPQHF. The entire variable domain, with the rest obtained from reference TRBV7-2 and TRBJ1-5, is as follows: GAGVSQSPSNKVTEKGKDVELRCDPISGHTALYWYRQSLGQGLEFLIYFQGNSAPDKSGLPSDRFSAERTGGSVSTLTIQRTQQEDSAVYLCASSLSGGQPQHFGDGTRLSIL.

The genes are TRBV9 and TRBJ1-1; D gene uncertain. Germline V gives CDR1 SGDLS, CDR2 YYNGEE. This CDR3 is built from 15 residues. V shed 0 bases and J shed 6 bases, with 15 bases lying between them. The CDR3 DNA is TGTGCCAGCAGCGTAGCTGGTGATCCAAACTCTGAAGCTTTCTTT. This codes for CASSVAGDPNSEAFF.

The rearrangement uses TRBV5-6 and TRBJ2-5; possibly TRBD2 for D (5 bases). The CDR3 runs to 13 residues. From germline, CDR1 is SGHDT and CDR2 YYEEEE. The V end lost 2 bases, the J end lost 5 bases, and 10 bases lay between the germline ends. CDR3 coding DNA: TGTGCCAGCAGCTTCGGGGTGAGCGAGACCCAGTACTTC. The encoded protein is CASSFGVSETQYF.

The rearrangement uses TRBV6-9 and TRBJ1-5, with 8 bases aligning to TRBD1. CDR3 size: 15 residues. Germline CDR1 and CDR2: MNHGY and SVAAGI. Germline trimming cut 2 bases from V and 4 bases from J; bases unmatched to any gene: 4. The CDR3 DNA reads as TGTGCCAGCAGTTATGCGGGACAGGAGAATCAGCCCCAGCATTTT. Protein: CASSYAGQENQPQHF.

The chain has TRBV28 and TRBJ2-7; no firm D call. Germline-derived CDR1 and CDR2 are MDHEN and SYDVKM. V dropped 6 bases and J dropped 1 base, with 7 bases sitting between them. The CDR3 consists of 12 residues. CDR3 in amino acids: CASSPDSYEQYF. The CDR3 DNA reads TGTGCCAGCAGCCCAGATTCCTACGAGCAGTACTTC.

The chain uses TRBV5-1 and TRBJ2-1; 8 bases are shared with TRBD2. Per germline, CDR1 SGHRS and CDR2 YFSETQ. J lost 4 bases, V lost 6 bases, and 9 bases had no gene match. This CDR3 has 15 amino acids. The CDR3 DNA follows: TGCGCCAGCAAATTACTAGCGGAAGCTTACAATGAGCAGTTCTTC. It yields the protein CASKLLAEAYNEQFF.

This clone was detected once. The CDR3 DNA is TGTGCCAGCAGACGATCACTAGGGCCCCAAGAGACCCAGTACTTC. It translates to CASRRSLGPQETQYF. The chain has TRBV4-2 and TRBJ2-5, with a tentative D call TRBD2 (5 bases). The germline V gene encodes CDR1 LGHNA and CDR2 YNFKEQ. Trimming took 6 bases from V and 1 from J, leaving 15 bases between them. This CDR3 is 15 amino acids long.

This clone was counted a single time. The chain recombines TRBV18 with TRBJ2-5; 9 bases agree with TRBD1. This CDR3 region has 21 residues. The germline gives CDR1 KGHSH, CDR2 LQKENI. V dropped 2 bases and J dropped 2; count of bases not matched to a gene: 21. The CDR3 sequence: CASSPGGRGQGRGGEQETQYF. CDR3 in DNA: TGTGCCAGCTCACCAGGTGGCCGCGGACAGGGGAGAGGTGGCGAGCAAGAGACCCAGTACTTC.

The gene calls are TRBV30 and TRBJ2-3; D not resolved. The V end was cut by 4 bases, the J end by 5 bases, with 10 bases between. This CDR3 contains 12 residues. Per the germline V gene, CDR1 is GTSNPN and CDR2 is SVGIG (reference sequence). CDR3 in amino acids: CAWTLGLDTQYF. Here the CDR3 DNA reads TGTGCCTGGACCCTCGGGTTAGATACGCAGTATTTT.